A selection of T cell receptor beta chains follows, all from one sample in a study of blood T cell repertoires in COVID-19. The table came from immunoSEQ multiplex PCR; TCRdb's copy has only in-frame clones and leaves some out. The table records 50,000 to 60,000 clones, roughly 90% of them present only once. Sample: peripheral blood. The source is a man aged 35 to 55 with COVID-19, enrolled during active disease. Both conserved end residues are part of each CDR3.

>TRBV12-3/TRBV12-4
CASTPDRANEQFF
>TRBV29-1
CSVRTGDGGELFF
>TRBV11-2
CASSLWAGSSTDTQYF
>TRBV10-3
CAISRTESNQPQHF
>TRBV28
CASSPPYASGRYNEQFF
>TRBV7-2
CASSLGQGLKPQHF
>TRBV28
CASSLRRGAITDTQYF
>TRBV7-9
CASSRGQPGTDTQYF
>TRBV29-1
CSVGREGRGDTQYF
>TRBV10-3
CAISQTGINSNQPQHF
>TRBV24-1
CATSDPTVFGETQYF
>TRBV6-1
CASSEAVGGGWETQYF
>TRBV6-5
CASRPDGARGNTIYF
>TRBV2
CASSVTGTEQYF
>TRBV5-4
CASSLDSSSYEQYF
>TRBV9
CASSAGGTSPGEQFF
>TRBV2
CASSQERGINYGYTF
>TRBV27
CASSSPRPGTGYNEQFF
>TRBV4-2
CASSQDPLAGGSDTQYF
>TRBV9
CASSAYGTGEGTGELFF
>TRBV10-2
CASTQGQRTEAFF
>TRBV30
CAWSVNRPNTEAFF
>TRBV25-1
CASSDKGTAVYNEQFF
>TRBV28
CASSLLDRGTEAFF
>TRBV19
CASSPRTSGFYNEQFF
>TRBV5-1
CASSPSDRASSYEQYF
>TRBV30
CAWREGGNTEAFF